Below, one T cell receptor beta chain is given with its context. In the original workflow: The authors estimated nucleated cell counts from reference gene primer amplification. The assay was immunoSEQ multiplex PCR, and TCRdb's table has in-frame clones only and misses some. Clonal size and the V and J genes are those of that table, whereas D and trimming came from the DNA. The table includes some 39,000 clones, around 85% detected once. The V gene end was trimmed by 5 bases and the J gene end by 7 bases; junction bases not matched to a gene: 4. CDR3 size: 12 residues. Germline V gene lookup returns CDR1 LNHDA and CDR2 SQIVND (reference sequence). These data belong to a study of blood T cell repertoires in COVID-19. Study context: Samples of COVID-19 (acute and convalescent) were obtained from the United States, Italy and Spain. Nucleic acid was either cDNA or gDNA, and it came from T cells, B-cell-depleted T cells, or PBMCs.

The chain has TRBV19 and TRBJ1-1; 7 nucleotides agree with TRBD1. Sequencing was performed on peripheral blood. This TCR was recovered from a man between 60 and 75 years old with acute or convalescent COVID-19. The CDR3 DNA is TGTGCCAGTAGTCCAGGGACAGTTGAAGCTTTCTTT. As protein: CASSPGTVEAFF.